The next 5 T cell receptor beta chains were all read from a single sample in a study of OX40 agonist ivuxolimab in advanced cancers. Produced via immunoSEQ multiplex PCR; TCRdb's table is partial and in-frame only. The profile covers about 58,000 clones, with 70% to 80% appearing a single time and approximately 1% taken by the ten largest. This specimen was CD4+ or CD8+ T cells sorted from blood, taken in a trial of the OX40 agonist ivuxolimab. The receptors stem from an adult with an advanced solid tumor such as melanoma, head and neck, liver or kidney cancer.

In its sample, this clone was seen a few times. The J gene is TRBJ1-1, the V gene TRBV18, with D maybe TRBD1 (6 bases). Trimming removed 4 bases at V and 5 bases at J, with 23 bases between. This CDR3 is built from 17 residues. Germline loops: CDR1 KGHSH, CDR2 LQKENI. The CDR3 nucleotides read TGTGCCAGCTCACTCCTAACCCCGGAGTGGGGGCAGACTGAAGCTTTCTTT. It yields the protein CASSLLTPEWGQTEAFF.

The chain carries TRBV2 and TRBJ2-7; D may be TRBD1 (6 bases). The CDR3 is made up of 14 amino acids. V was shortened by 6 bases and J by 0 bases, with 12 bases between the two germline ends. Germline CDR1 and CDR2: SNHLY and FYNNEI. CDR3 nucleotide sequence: TGTGCCAGCAGGTCCAACAGGGCCTCCTACGAGCAGTACTTC. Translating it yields CASRSNRASYEQYF.

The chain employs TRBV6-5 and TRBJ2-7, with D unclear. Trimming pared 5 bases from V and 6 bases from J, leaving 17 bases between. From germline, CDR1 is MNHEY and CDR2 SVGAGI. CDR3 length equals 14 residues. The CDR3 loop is CASSESLAAFEQYF. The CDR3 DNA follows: TGTGCCAGCAGTGAAAGTTTGGCCGCTTTCGAGCAGTACTTC.

The CDR3 sequence: CASSLDGTGGGYTF. CDR3 sequence (DNA): TGTGCCAGCAGCTTAGATGGGACAGGGGGCGGCTACACCTTC. V is TRBV7-9 and J is TRBJ1-2, with 12 bases aligning to TRBD1. V dropped 1 base and J dropped 8; count of bases not matched to a gene: 2. Per the germline V gene, CDR1 is SEHNR and CDR2 is FQNEAQ (reference sequence). The CDR3 is made up of 14 amino acids.

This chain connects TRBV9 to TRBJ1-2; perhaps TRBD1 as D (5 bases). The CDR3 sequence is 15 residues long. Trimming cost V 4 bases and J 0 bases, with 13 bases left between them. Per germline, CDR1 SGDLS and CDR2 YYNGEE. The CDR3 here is CASSKGQHPNYGYTF. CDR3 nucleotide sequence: TGTGCCAGCAGCAAAGGACAACACCCTAACTATGGCTACACCTTC.